This TCR beta chain was captured by sequencing in a study of cytomegalovirus exposure and HLA in healthy donors. About the research overall: Earlier findings included more than 95 million unique TCR beta sequences obtained from approximately 170 million T cells.

With 60 Vbeta and 13 Jbeta primers, the PCR was carried out. Sequenced by immunoSEQ multiplex PCR; TCRdb stores in-frame clones only, minus some. Of 52,000 or so clones listed, 75% to 85% are singletons. This clone was seen more than once but under ten times. What it binds is unknown. The CDR3 has 13 residues. V was shortened by 0 bases and J by 6 bases, with 11 bases between the two germline ends. In germline, CDR1 is GTSNPN, CDR2 SVGIG (reference sequence). Broader study findings: A later analysis linked a missense DCLRE1C variant to TCR beta V- and J-gene trimming. According to the study, approximately 150 TCR beta chains were cytomegalovirus-associated.

This sequence joins TRBV30 and TRBJ1-2, with a tentative D call TRBD1 (5 bases). The sample taken for sequencing was PBMCs. The receptor's source is a female donor in good health and CMV-seronegative. The CDR3 bases are TGTGCCTGGAGTGTACTGGCAGGGAATGGCTACACCTTC. It specifies CAWSVLAGNGYTF.